A selection of T cell receptor beta chains follows, all from one sample in a study of T cells expressing NK-cell markers. TCRdb re-called the 5' RACE reads and catalogs CDR3 proteins one per entry, DNA excluded. The record lists some 340,000 distinct CDR3 sequences, of which the ten most abundant hold around 5.3%. The sample consisted of blood T cells: a sorted CD56 or NKG2C T cell subset, CD4+ or CD8+ T cells, or bulk PBMC T cells (not recorded which). These receptors came from a man aged 18-69 years in good health. Each CDR3 is given with its conserved first and last residue.

>TRBV5-1|TRBJ2-1
CASSVTLAGGLSEQFF
>TRBV6-5|TRBJ2-1
CATVRGYEQFF
>TRBV29-1|TRBJ2-6
CSVEDRALSGANVLTF
>TRBV7-9|TRBJ2-4
CASSLLGENGIQYF
>TRBV9|TRBJ2-2
CASSANRDGGTGELFF
>TRBV3-1|TRBJ2-5
CASSQGGLAGPGETQYF
>TRBV12-3/TRBV12-4|TRBJ2-7
CASSTRPGQDSYEQYF
>TRBV6-2/TRBV6-3|TRBJ2-7
CASSDRQGGTYEQYF
>TRBV27|TRBJ1-6
CASSVIGASPLHF
>TRBV7-9|TRBJ2-3
CASSFFGTGGSDTQYF
>TRBV7-9|TRBJ1-2
CASSQTGPYGYTF
>TRBV20-1|TRBJ1-4
CSARDLKGDEKLFF
>TRBV19|TRBJ1-4
CASSLPNAGKLFF